This entry lists 24 T cell receptor beta chains sequenced from one sample in a study of blood T cell repertoires in COVID-19. Profiled with immunoSEQ multiplex PCR; TCRdb holds only in-frame clones, not every one. This table has roughly 180,000 clones, just under 85% appearing once. What was sequenced was peripheral blood. The origin of the receptors is a man aged 35-49 years who had recovered from COVID-19.

The chain has TRBV4-2 and TRBJ2-3; D uncertain. Germline V lookup: CDR1 LGHNA, CDR2 YNFKEQ. The CDR3 loop spans 16 amino acids. The V and J ends lost 0 bases and 1 base respectively, with 11 bases between them. CDR3 sequence: CASSQETILRTDTQYF. The CDR3 DNA reads TGTGCCAGCAGCCAAGAAACTATCCTGCGCACAGATACGCAGTATTTT.

The chain uses TRBV7-2 and TRBJ2-5; D is possibly TRBD2 (6 bases). Germline assignment: CDR1 SGHTA and CDR2 FQGNSA. This CDR3 has 13 amino acids. V lost 5 bases to trimming and J lost 5 bases, with 12 bases between them. In nucleotides, the CDR3 is TGTGCCAGCAGCCTCTATGGGGGGGAGACCCAGTACTTC. Encoded protein: CASSLYGGETQYF.

This clone was picked up one time. This sequence joins TRBV3-1 (or the pseudogene TRBV3-2) and TRBJ2-7; 10 bases are shared with TRBD1. This CDR3 region has 14 residues. The V gene end was trimmed by 4 bases and the J gene end by 6 bases; junction bases not matched to a gene: 6. The germline V gene has CDR1 LGHDT and CDR2 YNNKEL (reference sequence). The CDR3 reads CASSPKTGGGEQYF. CDR3 bases: TGTGCCAGCAGCCCTAAGACAGGGGGCGGCGAGCAGTACTTC.

This clone has a single count. J is TRBJ2-3 and V is TRBV13; D may be TRBD2 (5 bases). Trimming removed 0 bases from V and 8 bases from J, with 12 bases in between. Germline V gene sequence: CDR1 PRHDT, CDR2 FYEKMQ (reference sequence). The CDR3 extends over 14 amino acids. CDR3 sequence: CASSLGRGVGTQYF. CDR3 bases: TGTGCCAGCAGCTTAGGCCGGGGTGTGGGTACGCAGTATTTT.

The chain carries TRBV7-9 and TRBJ1-3; D is possibly TRBD1 (5 bases). The germline V gene has CDR1 SEHNR and CDR2 FQNEAQ (reference sequence). V was trimmed by 2 bases and J by 0 bases, leaving 14 bases between them. CDR3 length equals 17 residues. CDR3 sequence reads: CASSLWGGPDSGNTIYF. The CDR3 DNA reads TGTGCCAGCAGCTTATGGGGCGGACCCGACTCTGGAAACACCATATATTTT.

This clone was seen just once. This rearrangement joins TRBV7-9 to TRBJ2-1; 10 bases agree with TRBD2. After removal of 5 bases from V and 7 bases from J, the junction contained 14 bases not matched to a gene. Per germline, CDR1 SEHNR and CDR2 FQNEAQ (reference sequence). The CDR3 runs 17 residues. The CDR3 DNA follows: TGTGCCAGCAGCCCGGGGTCTAGCGGGAGCCCACGGAATGAGCAGTTCTTC. Encoded protein: CASSPGSSGSPRNEQFF.

This rearrangement joins TRBV27 to TRBJ1-2; 12 nucleotides line up with TRBD1. The germline CDR1 and CDR2 sequences are MNHEY and SMNVEV (reference sequence). The CDR3 is 17 residues long. The ends lost 2 bases at V and 1 base at J; junction bases unmatched: 5. In DNA form, the CDR3 reads TGTGCCAGCAGTTTAGAAGGGACAGGGGGCTTTAACTATGGCTACACCTTC. Protein product: CASSLEGTGGFNYGYTF.

The chain has TRBV7-9 and TRBJ2-5, with D perhaps TRBD1 (5 bases). This CDR3 is 13 amino acids long. Germline CDR1 and CDR2: SEHNR and FQNEAQ (reference sequence). With 11 bases removed from V and 2 bases from J, the gap between germline ends came to 15 bases. The CDR3 sequence is CAVSRTRQETQYF. CDR3 sequence (DNA): TGTGCCGTCTCGCGGACACGACAAGAGACCCAGTACTTC. The full variable domain, with the rest looked up from reference TRBV7-9 and TRBJ2-5, is DTGVSQNPRHKITKRGQNVTFRCDPISEHNRLYWYRQTLGQGPEFLTYFQNEAQLEKSRLLSDRFSAERPKGSFSTLEIQRTEQGDSAMYLCAVSRTRQETQYFGPGTRLLVL.

The rearrangement joins TRBV14 to TRBJ2-1; 13 bases line up with TRBD2. V was clipped by 1 base and J by 0 bases; unmatched bases: 9. Germline V gene sequence: CDR1 SGHDN, CDR2 FVKESK. The CDR3 contains 20 residues. Here the CDR3 DNA reads TGTGCCAGCAGCCAAGCCGGGACTAGCGGGGCCCTTAGCTCCTACAATGAGCAGTTCTTC. Translated: CASSQAGTSGALSSYNEQFF.

The chain uses TRBV19 and TRBJ2-2; D is ambiguous. The CDR3 runs 16 residues. V was pared by 0 bases and J by 4 bases, with 12 bases between. The germline CDR1 and CDR2 sequences are LNHDA and SQIVND (reference sequence). In DNA form, the CDR3 reads TGTGCCAGTAGTATAGAAGGCAGAAGAGGCACCGGGGAGCTGTTTTTT. This encodes CASSIEGRRGTGELFF.

The chain joins TRBV6-1 to TRBJ2-7; maybe TRBD2 (6 bases). CDR3 size: 13 residues. Trimming removed 5 bases at V and 5 bases at J, with 13 bases between. Germline V gene sequence: CDR1 MNHNS, CDR2 SASEGT. The CDR3 region is CASSTPREDEQYF. The CDR3 nucleotides read TGTGCCAGCAGTACCCCGAGGGAGGACGAGCAGTACTTC.

This clone showed up just a few times. The J gene is TRBJ2-2, the V gene TRBV6-5, with D maybe TRBD2 (5 bases). In germline, CDR1 is MNHEY, CDR2 SVGAGI. The ends were cut back, 2 bases at V and 7 bases at J, with 14 bases in the middle. The CDR3 covers 15 residues. The CDR3 sequence: CASSYVGGRVGELFF. The CDR3 coding sequence is TGTGCCAGCAGTTACGTCGGAGGAAGGGTCGGGGAGCTGTTTTTT.

This chain's CDR3 is CASRGYEQYF. As DNA, the CDR3 is TGTGCCAGTCGGGGCTACGAGCAGTACTTC. The chain uses TRBV6-5 and TRBJ2-7, with D possibly being TRBD2 (5 bases). V lost 9 bases and J lost 3, with 6 bases in between. The CDR3 totals 10 residues. CDR1 and CDR2 from the germline V gene are MNHEY and SVGAGI.

The chain carries TRBV27 and TRBJ2-7; 11 bases agree with TRBD2. Per the germline V gene, CDR1 is MNHEY and CDR2 is SMNVEV (reference sequence). The CDR3 is 15 residues long. Trimming cost V 4 bases and J 3 bases; bases outside gene matches: 5. CDR3 coding DNA: TGTGCCAGCAGTTCCGTACTAGCGGGAGTCTACGAGCAGTACTTC. It specifies CASSSVLAGVYEQYF.

A few counts support this clone. This chain connects TRBV27 to TRBJ2-3; a weak D match, TRBD1 (5 bases). Trimming shortened V by 2 bases and J by 1 base, and 10 bases separated the two germline ends. CDR3 length: 15 amino acids. CDR1 is MNHEY and CDR2 is SMNVEV in the germline V gene (reference sequence). The CDR3 protein is CASSLQGSGTDTQYF. CDR3 DNA sequence: TGTGCCAGCAGTTTACAGGGAAGCGGCACAGATACGCAGTATTTT.

This chain links TRBV9 with TRBJ2-7; the match to TRBD1 covers 7 bases. Germline V lookup: CDR1 SGDLS, CDR2 YYNGEE. J was trimmed by 6 bases and V by 4 bases; bases with no gene match: 13. This CDR3 has 15 amino acids. DNA of the CDR3: TGTGCCAGCAGCCCCACAGGAACAGGGGCCAGCGAGCAGTACTTC. Amino acid sequence: CASSPTGTGASEQYF.

This chain joins TRBV5-1 and TRBJ1-4; D ambiguous. Germline CDR1 is SGHRS and CDR2 is YFSETQ. Trimming removed 4 bases from V and 3 bases from J, with 16 bases in between. The CDR3 consists of 16 residues. The CDR3 loop is CASSPTPTEANEKLFF. Written as DNA, the CDR3 is TGCGCCAGCAGCCCCACGCCAACGGAGGCTAATGAAAAACTGTTTTTT.

This clone occurred a few times. The chain joins TRBV6-1 to TRBJ1-4; 8 nucleotides line up with TRBD1. The length of the CDR3 is 17 residues. V gave up 4 bases and J gave up 8 bases; unmatched junction bases: 15. Germline V CDR1 and CDR2: MNHNS, SASEGT. The CDR3 protein is CASSGHFAGTGGEKLFF. CDR3 DNA: TGTGCCAGCAGTGGCCATTTTGCCGGGACAGGTGGGGAAAAACTGTTTTTT.

The J gene is TRBJ2-1, the V gene TRBV6-2 or TRBV6-3; unclear D gene. The V end was cut by 2 bases, the J end by 8 bases, with 7 bases between. CDR1 MNHEY and CDR2 SVGEGT come from the germline V gene. This CDR3 is built from 12 residues. The chain's CDR3 is CASSYPFYEQFF. The CDR3 DNA follows: TGTGCCAGCAGTTACCCCTTTTATGAGCAGTTCTTC.

This clone occurred a few times. The gene calls are TRBV4-1 and TRBJ1-2, with D maybe TRBD1 (6 bases). The CDR3 extends over 14 amino acids. The germline V and J ends were trimmed by 5 bases and 2 bases, with 12 bases remaining between them. Germline assignment: CDR1 MGHRA and CDR2 YSYEKL. The CDR3 region has the DNA TGCGCCAGCAGCAAGACGACAGGAAACTATGGCTACACCTTC. Residues: CASSKTTGNYGYTF.

The chain has TRBV24-1 and TRBJ1-1, with 9 nucleotides matching TRBD1. This CDR3 spans 16 amino acids. V shed 4 bases, J shed 7 bases, and the junction held 12 bases outside the gene matches. Germline CDR1 is KGHDR and CDR2 is SFDVKD. The CDR3, as DNA: TGTGCCACCAGTGACGCGAGGACAGGGGAAACGGGTGAAGCTTTCTTT. Amino acids: CATSDARTGETGEAFF.

The chain is built from TRBV12-3 or TRBV12-4 and TRBJ1-2; unclear D gene. The V end lost 1 base, the J end lost 5 bases, and 8 bases lay between the germline ends. CDR3 length equals 13 residues. Here the CDR3 DNA reads TGTGCCAGCAGTTTAGGGGCGGGGTATGGCTACACCTTC. It encodes CASSLGAGYGYTF.

The CDR3 region has the DNA TGTGCCAGCAGCGGAACCGGGACAGGGCGGTCTGGGGCCAACGTCCTGACTTTC. Translation gives CASSGTGTGRSGANVLTF. The chain carries TRBV5-4 and TRBJ2-6; 9 bases are shared with TRBD1. V shed 4 bases and J 1 base; nucleotides not matched to a gene: 9. Germline CDR1 and CDR2: SGHNT and YYREEE (reference sequence). CDR3 length equals 18 residues.

In regard to this clone: This sample includes further DNA sequences coding for the same CDR3. The V and J genes are TRBV7-2 and TRBJ1-1; D is unclear. Per the germline V gene, CDR1 is SGHTA and CDR2 is FQGNSA. Trimming took off 0 bases at V and 1 base at J, with 3 bases between the two ends. The CDR3 extends over 13 amino acids. In DNA, the CDR3 is TGTGCCAGCAGCTTAGCCGGGAACACTGAAGCTTTCTTT. Translation: CASSLAGNTEAFF.